This T cell receptor beta chain was sequenced during a study of T cells in tuberculosis. The CDR3 spans 15 residues. CDR1 and CDR2 from the germline V gene are SGHDT and YYEEEE. V was trimmed by 0 bases and J by 6 bases, leaving 13 bases between them. The assay was immunoSEQ multiplex PCR, and TCRdb's table has in-frame clones only and misses some. This table has about 29,000 clones, approximately 95% appearing once. General study findings and limits: Smaller alpha distances in active tuberculosis partly reflected shorter CDR3-alpha lengths. Cases with active tuberculosis were adults, while controls were adolescents. A GMM-specific repertoire classifier reached about 89% accuracy, AUROC about 0.87.

With respect to this clone: The antigen remains undetermined.

Sequencing input: PBMCs. The rearrangement links TRBV5-6 to TRBJ2-1; D is unresolved. The sequence derives from a donor between 10 and 35 years old with latent tuberculosis or without tuberculosis infection. CDR3 region: CASSLEGIGFNEQFF. In DNA, the CDR3 is TGTGCCAGCAGCTTGGAAGGTATCGGGTTCAATGAGCAGTTCTTC.